This T cell receptor (beta chain) was captured in a study of CD8+CD57+ T cells in acquired aplastic anemia. Study information: Sorting CD4+ and CD8+ cells gave DNA averaging roughly 3.2 ug.

CDR1 and CDR2 from the germline V gene are SQVTM and ANQGSEA. Trimming removed 2 bases from V and 2 bases from J, with 9 bases in between. The CDR3 loop spans 13 amino acids. The study profiled TCR beta VDJ and CDR3 using genomic DNA as template. TCRdb independently ran MiXCR on the reads; one entry per CDR3 protein. Of 35,000 to 45,000 distinct CDR3 sequences listed, roughly two thirds were seen once; the top ten hold 20% to 30%. The rearrangement links TRBV29-1 to TRBJ1-2; D gene unclear. The receptor comes from a human donor in good health, serving as a control. The sample consisted of sorted CD4+, CD8+, or CD8+CD57+ T cells (not recorded which) from PBMCs. In DNA, the CDR3 is TGCAGCGTTGAATCGACGGAAAACTATGGCTACACCTTC. Translated: CSVESTENYGYTF.